A selection of T cell receptor beta chains follows, all from one sample in a study of cytomegalovirus exposure and HLA in healthy donors. Repertoires were generated with immunoSEQ multiplex PCR, while TCRdb's copy carries only in-frame clones and drops some. The sample lists more than 65,000 clones, about 92% seen once, with 0.65% to 0.7% in the top ten. The source material was PBMCs. These receptors came from a man aged 18 to 29 in good health and CMV-seronegative. Each CDR3 is given with its conserved first and last residue. A D gene is named only where the DNA matches it firmly. Some rows have no size entry. The others give once, few or many, or a class for an expanded clone.

>TRBJ2-1|few|TRBD2|TRBV4-1
CASSLGLAGGRDEQFF
TGCGCCAGCAGCCTGGGACTAGCGGGAGGGCGGGATGAGCAGTTCTTC
>TRBJ2-7|.|.|TRBV7-6
CASSLTDSTSYEQYF
TGTGCCAGCAGCTTAACGGACAGTACCTCCTACGAGCAGTACTTC
>TRBJ1-1|.|TRBD1|TRBV27
CASSGQDSNTEAFF
TGTGCCAGCAGTGGACAGGACTCGAACACTGAAGCTTTCTTT
>TRBJ1-2|.|.|TRBV6-5
CASSPGGINYGYTF
TGTGCCAGCAGTCCCGGAGGGATTAACTATGGCTACACCTTC
>TRBJ1-1|.|.|TRBV6-6
CASQGHMNTEAFF
TGTGCCAGCCAGGGGCATATGAACACTGAAGCTTTCTTT
>TRBJ1-2|.|.|TRBV27
CASSLLPQGLNYGYTF
TGTGCCAGCAGCCTCCTCCCGCAGGGGCTAAACTATGGCTACACCTTC
>TRBJ1-4|.|.|TRBV25-1
CASSELLQSNEKLFF
TGTGCCAGCAGTGAATTGTTACAGTCTAATGAAAAACTGTTTTTT
>TRBJ2-2|.|TRBD2|TRBV10-3
CAIRGLAGGPNTGELFF
TGTGCCATCAGGGGACTAGCGGGGGGCCCGAACACCGGGGAGCTGTTTTTT
>TRBJ2-3|.|.|TRBV27
CASTALGSQTDTQYF
TGTGCCAGCACCGCACTTGGTTCACAGACAGATACGCAGTATTTT
>TRBJ1-4|once|.|TRBV15
CATFKDNTNEKLFF
TGTGCCACCTTCAAAGACAACACTAATGAAAAACTGTTTTTT
>TRBJ2-1|once|TRBD2|TRBV7-8
CASSLRFRQAKRGGAAYNEQFF
TGTGCCAGCAGCTTAAGGTTCAGACAGGCGAAGCGGGGGGGAGCCGCCTACAATGAGCAGTTCTTC
>TRBJ2-1|once|TRBD1|TRBV6-1
CASSGDRVEQFF
TGTGCCAGCAGTGGGGACAGGGTTGAGCAGTTCTTC
>TRBJ2-1|.|.|TRBV6-6
CASILGQGGNEQFF
TGTGCCAGCATCCTCGGTCAGGGGGGAAATGAGCAGTTCTTC
>TRBJ1-1|.|TRBD1|TRBV6-1
CASSRDRGYPEAFF
TGTGCCAGCAGCCGGGACAGGGGCTATCCTGAAGCTTTCTTT
>TRBJ2-5|.|TRBD2|TRBV5-1
CASSLDVAGAGETQYF
TGCGCCAGCAGCTTGGATGTAGCGGGGGCTGGGGAGACCCAGTACTTC
>TRBJ2-1|.|.|TRBV18
CASSPPGTSYNEQFF
TGTGCCAGCTCACCACCGGGGACATCTTACAATGAGCAGTTCTTC
>TRBJ2-7|once|TRBD1|TRBV4-3
CASSQDPSTGGLYEQYF
TGCGCCAGCAGCCAAGATCCTAGCACAGGGGGCCTCTACGAGCAGTACTTC
>TRBJ2-1|.|.|TRBV2
CASSERGSNEQFF
TGTGCCAGCAGTGAACGGGGTAGCAATGAGCAGTTCTTC
>TRBJ1-3|.|.|TRBV30
CAWSGAGGGNTIYF
TGTGCCTGGAGTGGGGCGGGCGGTGGAAACACCATATATTTT
>TRBJ2-7|.|.|TRBV11-3
CASSFRDYEQYF
TGTGCCAGCAGCTTCCGGGACTACGAGCAGTACTTC
>TRBJ2-3|.|.|TRBV11-3
CASSPLFLDTQYF
TGTGCCAGCAGCCCTCTATTTCTGGATACGCAGTATTTT
>TRBJ1-5|.|.|TRBV19
CASSRGGAEQPQHF
TGTGCCAGTAGCCGAGGGGGGGCAGAACAGCCCCAGCATTTT
>TRBJ1-1|.|TRBD1|TRBV5-4
CASSSPGQGAVTEAFF
TGTGCCAGCAGCTCACCGGGACAGGGGGCAGTCACTGAAGCTTTCTTT
>TRBJ2-5|.|.|TRBV27
CASSLSGGGSQETQYF
TGTGCCAGCAGTTTATCTGGGGGCGGGTCCCAAGAGACCCAGTACTTC
>TRBJ1-2|.|.|TRBV7-9
CASSPTAGIYGYTF
TGTGCCAGCAGCCCGACGGCAGGGATCTATGGCTACACCTTC
>TRBJ2-7|.|.|TRBV5-1
CASSDRTGGGHEQYF
TGCGCCAGCAGCGACCGGACAGGTGGGGGGCACGAGCAGTACTTC
>TRBJ1-2|.|.|TRBV5-1
CASLGGETGGYTF
TGCGCCAGCCTGGGGGGAGAGACTGGCGGCTACACCTTC
>TRBJ1-5|once|.|TRBV6-6
CASSYGDISNQPQHF
TGTGCCAGCAGTTACGGGGACATTAGCAATCAGCCCCAGCATTTT
>TRBJ1-4|.|.|TRBV18
CASSPPSGATNEKLFF
TGTGCCAGCTCACCACCGTCAGGGGCAACTAATGAAAAACTGTTTTTT
>TRBJ1-2|.|.|TRBV6-6
CASSPREGSIYGYTF
TGTGCCAGCAGCCCCCGGGAGGGGAGCATCTATGGCTACACCTTC
>TRBJ2-2|.|TRBD2|TRBV7-3
CASNPGGEGTGELFF
TGTGCCAGCAACCCCGGGGGGGAGGGCACCGGGGAGCTGTTTTTT
>TRBJ1-4|.|TRBD1|TRBV10-1
CASSDTGDNEKLFF
TGCGCCAGCAGTGATACAGGGGATAATGAAAAACTGTTTTTT
>TRBJ1-3|.|.|TRBV6-5
CASRSPTVSGNTIYF
TGTGCCAGCAGATCACCGACAGTCTCTGGAAACACCATATATTTT
>TRBJ2-1|.|TRBD2|TRBV4-2
CASSQDGGGAYNEQFF
TGTGCCAGCAGCCAAGATGGGGGGGGAGCCTACAATGAGCAGTTCTTC
>TRBJ1-1|.|TRBD1|TRBV7-9
CASSLLRPGQGRGTEAFF
TGTGCCAGCAGCCTCCTCCGCCCGGGACAGGGGCGAGGAACTGAAGCTTTCTTT
>TRBJ2-3|.|TRBD2|TRBV5-1
CASSLGTSGRTDTQYF
TGCGCCAGCAGCTTAGGGACTAGCGGGAGGACAGATACGCAGTATTTT
>TRBJ2-2|.|TRBD2|TRBV6-6
CASSPRGRAGTGELFF
TGTGCCAGCAGTCCACGCGGGAGGGCGGGTACCGGGGAGCTGTTTTTT